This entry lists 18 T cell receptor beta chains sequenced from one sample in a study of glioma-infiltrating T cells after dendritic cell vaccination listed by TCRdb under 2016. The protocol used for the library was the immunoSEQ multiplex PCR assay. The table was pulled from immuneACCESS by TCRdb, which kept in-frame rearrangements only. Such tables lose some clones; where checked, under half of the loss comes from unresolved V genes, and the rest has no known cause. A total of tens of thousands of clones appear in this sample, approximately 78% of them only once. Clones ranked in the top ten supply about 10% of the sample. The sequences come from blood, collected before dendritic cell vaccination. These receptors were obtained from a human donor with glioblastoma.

CDR3 nucleotides: TGCGCCAGCAGCCACCATTCCGGACAGGCCAACGAGCAGTACTTC. Translated: CASSHHSGQANEQYF. The chain uses TRBV5-1 and TRBJ2-7; 7 nucleotides line up with TRBD1. The V gene end was trimmed by 4 bases and the J gene end by 5 bases; junction bases not matched to a gene: 12. CDR3 length: 15 amino acids. Per the germline V gene, CDR1 is SGHRS and CDR2 is YFSETQ. The whole variable domain, filled in from reference TRBV5-1 and TRBJ2-7, reads KAGVTQTPRYLIKTRGQQVTLSCSPISGHRSVSWYQQTPGQGLQFLFEYFSETQRNKGNFPGRFSGRQFSNSRSEMNVSTLELGDSALYLCASSHHSGQANEQYFGPGTRLTVT.

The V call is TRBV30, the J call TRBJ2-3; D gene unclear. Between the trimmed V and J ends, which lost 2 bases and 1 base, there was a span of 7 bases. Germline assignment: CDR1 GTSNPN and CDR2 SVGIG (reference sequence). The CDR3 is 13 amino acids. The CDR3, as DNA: TGTGCCTGGAGTAGAGGTGGCACAGATACGCAGTATTTT. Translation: CAWSRGGTDTQYF.

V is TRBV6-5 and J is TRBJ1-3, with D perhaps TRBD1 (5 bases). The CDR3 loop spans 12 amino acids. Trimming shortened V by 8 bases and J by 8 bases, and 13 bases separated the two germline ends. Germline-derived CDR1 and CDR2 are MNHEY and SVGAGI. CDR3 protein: CASGRDSYTIYF. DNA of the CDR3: TGTGCCAGCGGACGGGACTCTTACACCATATATTTT.

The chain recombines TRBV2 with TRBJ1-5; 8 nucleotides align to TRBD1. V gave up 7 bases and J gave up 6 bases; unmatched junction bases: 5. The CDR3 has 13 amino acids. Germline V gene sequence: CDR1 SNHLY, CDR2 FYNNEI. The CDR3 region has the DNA TGTGCCAGCACCAGGACAGGGACTCAGCCCCAGCATTTT. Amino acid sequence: CASTRTGTQPQHF. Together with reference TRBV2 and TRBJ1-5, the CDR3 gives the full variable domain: EPEVTQTPSHQVTQMGQEVILRCVPISNHLYFYWYRQILGQKVEFLVSFYNNEISEKSEIFDDQFSVERPDGSNFTLKIRSTKLEDSAMYFCASTRTGTQPQHFGDGTRLSIL.

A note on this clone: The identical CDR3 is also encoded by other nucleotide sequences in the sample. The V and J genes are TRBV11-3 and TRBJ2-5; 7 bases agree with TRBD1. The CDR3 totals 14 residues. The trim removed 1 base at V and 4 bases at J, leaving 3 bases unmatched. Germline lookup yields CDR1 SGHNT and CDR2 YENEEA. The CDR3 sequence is CASSLGQGRETQYF. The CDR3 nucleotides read TGTGCCAGCAGCTTAGGACAGGGTCGAGAGACCCAGTACTTC.

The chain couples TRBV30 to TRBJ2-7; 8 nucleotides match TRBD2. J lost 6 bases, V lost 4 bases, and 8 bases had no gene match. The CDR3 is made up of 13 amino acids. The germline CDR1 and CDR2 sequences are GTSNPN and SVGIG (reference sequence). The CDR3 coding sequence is TGTGCCTGGACGGGGGGGGGCGTGGGCGAGCAGTACTTC. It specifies CAWTGGGVGEQYF.

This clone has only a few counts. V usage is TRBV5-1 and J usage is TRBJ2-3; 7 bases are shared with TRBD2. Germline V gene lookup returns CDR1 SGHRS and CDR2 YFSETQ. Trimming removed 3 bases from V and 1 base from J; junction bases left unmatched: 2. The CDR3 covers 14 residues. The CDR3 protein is CASSSSGGTDTQYF. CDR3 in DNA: TGCGCCAGCAGCTCCAGCGGGGGCACAGATACGCAGTATTTT. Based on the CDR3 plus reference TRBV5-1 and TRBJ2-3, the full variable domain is KAGVTQTPRYLIKTRGQQVTLSCSPISGHRSVSWYQQTPGQGLQFLFEYFSETQRNKGNFPGRFSGRQFSNSRSEMNVSTLELGDSALYLCASSSSGGTDTQYFGPGTRLTVL.

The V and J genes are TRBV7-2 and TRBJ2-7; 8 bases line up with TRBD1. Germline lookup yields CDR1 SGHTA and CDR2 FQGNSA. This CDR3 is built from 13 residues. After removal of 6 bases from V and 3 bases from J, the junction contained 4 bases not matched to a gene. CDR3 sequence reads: CASRPTGDYEQYF. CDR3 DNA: TGTGCCAGCAGACCGACAGGGGACTACGAGCAGTACTTC.

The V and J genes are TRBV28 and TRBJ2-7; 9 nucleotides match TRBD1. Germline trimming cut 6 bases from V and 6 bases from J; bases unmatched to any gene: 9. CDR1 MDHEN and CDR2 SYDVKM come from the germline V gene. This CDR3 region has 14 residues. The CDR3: CASRYSGTGSEQYF. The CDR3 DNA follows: TGTGCCAGCAGGTATAGTGGGACAGGGAGCGAGCAGTACTTC.

The CDR3 DNA reads as TGCGCCAGCAGATCGAGGACAGATCTAACCGGGGAGCTGTTTTTT. Translated: CASRSRTDLTGELFF. The chain couples TRBV5-1 to TRBJ2-2, with a weak D call TRBD1 (6 bases). The CDR3 runs 15 residues. Trimming stripped 5 bases from V and 5 bases from J, with 16 bases between. From germline, CDR1 is SGHRS and CDR2 YFSETQ.

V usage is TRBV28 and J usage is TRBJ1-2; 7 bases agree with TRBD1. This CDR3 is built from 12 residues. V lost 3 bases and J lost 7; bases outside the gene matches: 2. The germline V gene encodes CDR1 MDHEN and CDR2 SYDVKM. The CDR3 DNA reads TGTGCCAGCAGTTTCCAGGGGGTTGGCTACACCTTC. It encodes CASSFQGVGYTF.

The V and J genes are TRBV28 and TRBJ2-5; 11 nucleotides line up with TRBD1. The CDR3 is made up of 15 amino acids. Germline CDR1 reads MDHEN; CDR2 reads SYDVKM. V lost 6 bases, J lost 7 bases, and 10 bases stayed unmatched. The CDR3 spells CASSPRTGGPGTQYF. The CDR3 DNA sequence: TGTGCCAGCAGCCCCCGGACAGGGGGCCCTGGGACCCAGTACTTC.

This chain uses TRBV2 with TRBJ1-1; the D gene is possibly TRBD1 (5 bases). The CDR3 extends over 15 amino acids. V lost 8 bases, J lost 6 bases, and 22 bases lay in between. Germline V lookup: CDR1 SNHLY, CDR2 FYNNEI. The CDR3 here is CASRGDGHRIPEAFF. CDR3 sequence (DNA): TGTGCCAGCCGGGGGGACGGGCACCGGATACCTGAAGCTTTCTTT.

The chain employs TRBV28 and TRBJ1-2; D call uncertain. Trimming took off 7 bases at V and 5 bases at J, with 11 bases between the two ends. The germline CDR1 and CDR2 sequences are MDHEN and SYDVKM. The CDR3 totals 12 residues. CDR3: CASIGQVYGYTF. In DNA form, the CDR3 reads TGTGCCAGCATTGGGCAGGTTTATGGCTACACCTTC.

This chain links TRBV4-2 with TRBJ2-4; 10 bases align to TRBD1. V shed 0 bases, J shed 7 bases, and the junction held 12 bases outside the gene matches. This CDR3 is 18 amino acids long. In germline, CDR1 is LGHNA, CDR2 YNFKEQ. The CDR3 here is CASSQDFPGTGVPNIQYF. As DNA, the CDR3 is TGTGCCAGCAGCCAAGATTTCCCCGGGACAGGGGTCCCTAACATTCAGTACTTC.

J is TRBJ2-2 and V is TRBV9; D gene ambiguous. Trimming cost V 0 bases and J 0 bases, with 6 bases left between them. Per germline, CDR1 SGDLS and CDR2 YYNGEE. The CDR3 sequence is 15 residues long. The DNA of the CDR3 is TGTGCCAGCAGCGTAGGTTTATCGAACACCGGGGAGCTGTTTTTT. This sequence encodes CASSVGLSNTGELFF.

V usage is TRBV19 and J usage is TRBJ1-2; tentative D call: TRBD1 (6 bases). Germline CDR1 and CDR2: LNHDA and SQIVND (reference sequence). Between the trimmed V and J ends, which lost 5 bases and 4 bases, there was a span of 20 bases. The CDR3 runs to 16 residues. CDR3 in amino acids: CASSHRQETPIYGYTF. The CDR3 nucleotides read TGTGCCAGTAGTCATCGACAGGAAACCCCTATCTATGGCTACACCTTC.

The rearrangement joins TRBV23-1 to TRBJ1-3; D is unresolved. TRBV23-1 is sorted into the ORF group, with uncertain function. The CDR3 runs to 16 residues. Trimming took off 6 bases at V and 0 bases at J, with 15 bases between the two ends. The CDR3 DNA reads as TGCGCCAGCAGCCTCGACCTAAGGAGCTCTGGAAACACCATATATTTT. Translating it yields CASSLDLRSSGNTIYF.